The 7 T cell receptor beta chains below were found in one sample sequenced in a study of blood T cells in healthy people across ages. A second roughly 6 to 12 cycle PCR used barcoded and J-beta primers. One entry per CDR3 protein results from TCRdb running MiXCR on the 5' RACE reads. Among hundreds of thousands of distinct CDR3 sequences, roughly 24% were seen once, and the ten largest hold around 3%. The same data also contributed to another study, on T cells of mothers and their children.

The sequenced sample consisted of blood. The receptors originated from a boy aged 5-17 years in good health.

The chain links TRBV29-1 to TRBJ2-2; D remains ambiguous. Deletions cut 4 bases from V and 5 bases from J, with 8 bases between. The germline V gene has CDR1 SQVTM and CDR2 ANQGSEA. The length of the CDR3 is 12 residues. CDR3: CSVVLGTGELFF. For the CDR3, the DNA is TGCAGCGTTGTCCTGGGGACCGGGGAGCTGTTTTTT.

CDR3 nucleotides: TGTGCCAGCAGCTCCTCAAGCGGGATCTATGGCTACACCTTC. Protein product: CASSSSSGIYGYTF. The chain has TRBV5-8 and TRBJ1-2; D is undetermined. Germline assignment: CDR1 SGHTS and CDR2 YDEGEE. V shed 3 bases and J shed 4 bases, with 13 bases lying between them. This CDR3 region has 14 residues.

The chain joins TRBV6-5 to TRBJ1-5, with D hard to call. Per germline, CDR1 MNHEY and CDR2 SVGAGI. V was clipped by 6 bases and J by 6 bases, with 12 bases between them. The CDR3 is 13 amino acids. The CDR3: CASSPEAFQPQHF. The CDR3 coding sequence is TGTGCCAGCAGCCCCGAAGCGTTTCAGCCCCAGCATTTT.

This clonotype occurred a few times. This chain joins TRBV4-1 and TRBJ1-1; no clear D gene. The ends were cut back, 4 bases at V and 5 bases at J, with 14 bases in the middle. This CDR3 region has 14 residues. Germline V gene data show CDR1 as MGHRA and CDR2 as YSYEKL. The CDR3 nucleotides read TGCGCCAGCAGCCCCCCCCAACCGGGGACTGAAGCTTTCTTT. This translates into CASSPPQPGTEAFF.

This chain links TRBV5-1 with TRBJ2-5; D gene ambiguous. The ends were cut back, 4 bases at V and 2 bases at J, with 15 bases in the middle. From germline, CDR1 is SGHRS and CDR2 YFSETQ. The CDR3 runs 15 residues. CDR3 region: CASSRQDTGQETQYF. The CDR3 nucleotides read TGCGCCAGCAGCCGGCAGGATACCGGACAAGAGACCCAGTACTTC.

This clonotype occurred a few times. The rearrangement joins TRBV29-1 to TRBJ2-7, with D perhaps matching TRBD1 (6 bases). Trimming shortened V by 7 bases and J by 9 bases, and 22 bases separated the two germline ends. Germline assignment: CDR1 SQVTM and CDR2 ANQGSEA. This CDR3 has 13 residues. The CDR3 region is CSAQGLRTGGQYF. In DNA form, the CDR3 reads TGCAGCGCACAGGGCCTTAGGACTGGGGGGCAGTACTTC.

The chain links TRBV12-3 or TRBV12-4 to TRBJ1-1; D perhaps matches TRBD1 (5 bases). V lost 10 bases to trimming and J lost 4 bases, with 16 bases between them. CDR3 size: 13 residues. The CDR3 DNA reads as TGTGCCACGGCCCTGGGGCCTGGCACTGAAGCTTTCTTT. Protein sequence: CATALGPGTEAFF.